The entry below gives a single T cell receptor beta chain sequence along with its context. Its recognized antigen is unknown. Per-base qualities were not stored, and no clone one base away is much larger. From its cysteine to its phenylalanine, the CDR3 spans 16 amino acids. Only the CDR3 portion is preserved as DNA: 48 bases, with reading frame beginning at the first base. CDR1 and CDR2, looked up from the germline V gene, are SNHLY and FYNNEI. Germline trimming amounts to 5 bases on V and 2 bases on J, with 6 as the count of junction bases outside the gene matches. TCRbeta CDR3 regions were amplified from genomic DNA by means of the immunoSEQ Assay, a bias-controlled multiplex PCR. In the paper's pipeline: Within the assay, amplification of reference gene primers was used to estimate how many nucleated cells each sample contained. To quantify the absolute abundance of each unique TCRbeta CDR3 rearrangement, sequence reads were collapsed and filtered. Productive Simpson clonality was computed per sample as the square root of Simpson's diversity index over productive rearrangements. The source is immuneACCESS, and TCRdb retained only in-frame sequences with V and J called. Part of the clones is not carried over; for the studies checked, unresolved V genes explain less than half of this, and the remainder is unexplained. V and J calls and clone size are given by that table; D and trimming were obtained from the DNA. For this sample there are about 670,000 clones; about nine tenths appear just once. The ten biggest clones cover approximately 0.25% of the sample.

Each collaborating institution followed its own protocols to collect whole blood in K2EDTA tubes. For TCRbeta analysis, collaborators shipped samples as frozen whole blood, isolated PBMCs, or DNA extracted from either of those sample types. The source of the sample is a study of blood T cell repertoires in COVID-19 (dated by TCRdb to the early 2020s). Study-level background: Samples from collaborators originated in the United States, Italy and Spain and spanned both the acute and convalescent phases of COVID-19. The repertoires were released in a freely available public database meant as a resource for research on the immune response to SARS-CoV-2. Subjects who had been exposed to COVID-19, were actively infected with it, or had recovered from it provided the deeply sampled blood TCRbeta repertoires that made up the dataset. The material from the prospective study consisted of cDNA or gDNA derived from T cells, B-cell-depleted T cells, or PBMCs. Sample metadata almost always included a de-identified subject ID, COVID-19 status, age in years and sex. Where HLA class I and class II types were available, the types were taken from metadata supplied by the sample provider, not from assay-based typing. The samples were drawn from two sources: the first 160 participants of the ongoing ImmuneRACE study, and 1,254 subjects contributed by 6 global collaborators. The study at large found these results: How much clinical and demographic metadata was included differed by source and by participant, and the metadata was provided uncurated.

The rearrangement joined TRBV2 to TRBJ2-3, and 11 bases in between align with TRBD2. Sequencing was performed on peripheral blood. The clonotype comes from a woman aged 18-29 years with acute or convalescent COVID-19. The nucleotide sequence reads TGTGCCAGCAGTCCCGGGACTAGCGGACCCACAGATACGCAGTATTTT. Its translation reads: CASSPGTSGPTDTQYF.